This T cell receptor beta chain was found in a study of T cells in Graves' hyperthyroidism and ophthalmopathy (dated by TCRdb to between 2019 and 2020). Study-wide context: Peripheral blood was collected at initial diagnosis, before any treatment. To identify distinguishing TCR V-J signatures, a discovery cohort of 95 to 100 patients was used, comprising some 45 with Graves' ophthalmopathy and 57 with stable Graves' hyperthyroidism. After blood sampling, hyperthyroidism patients were treated with methimazole at a starting dose of 30 mg daily, and ophthalmopathy patients were treated with high-dose intravenous methylprednisolone. Whether ophthalmopathy could be predicted prospectively was tested in an independent validation cohort made up of 18 to 20 hyperthyroidism patients plus 17 patients who later progressed to ophthalmopathy. The paper describes TCR Vbeta CDR3 sequencing of 135 peripheral blood samples, made up of under 50 ophthalmopathy patients, roughly 72 hyperthyroidism patients and 17 progressor patients. The roughly 99 discovery patients were divided at random into training and test sets in a 7:3 ratio. Thyroid tissue and blood T-cell repertoires from over 5 Graves' hyperthyroidism patients were also compared in the study. Study-level results and caveats: Most expanded thyroid clonotypes (frequency above 0.001) were also detected in blood, a finding suggesting that blood repertoires may reflect thyroid immune responses. In validation, progression to ophthalmopathy was predicted by the model with approximately 67% sensitivity and 72.22% specificity, a median of 6.5 months before onset. A model built on a 13 V-J signature distinguished ophthalmopathy from stable hyperthyroidism, reaching 87.88% sensitivity and approximately 81% specificity in cross-validation and 80%/75% in testing. No statistical method was used to set the sample size in advance, and investigators knew the group allocation.

Trimming costs V 7 bases and J 2 bases, and their ends lie 12 bases apart. The CDR3 covers 13 residues, taking in both the cysteine and the phenylalanine. Kept here is only the CDR3 DNA, which spans 39 bases and is read in frame from base 1. CDR1 and CDR2 were assigned from the germline V gene as MDHEN and SYDVKM. To note about this clonotype: The specificity of this receptor is unknown. A read error may be the cause here, since a much bigger clone is one base away.

Amplification of TCR beta CDR3 regions was carried out from RNA transcripts. The TCR CDR3 was subjected to a first round of RT-PCR using the HTBI primer set and the Qiagen OneStep RT-PCR kit. Libraries were constructed in a second round of multiplex PCR, after which size selection and purification were performed. The libraries were sequenced on an Illumina HiSeq2000 using paired-end 100 bp reads. From the authors' description of their analysis: SOAPnuke was used to process the raw data, with reads discarded if the reads contained adapters or uncalled bases, had a mean Phred below 15, or lacked an exact constant-primer or identifier match. High-quality paired reads were merged using COPE v1.2.5, and each unique nucleotide sequence was defined as a clonotype. Clonotypes were aligned to IMGT TRBV, TRBD and TRBJ reference segments using MiTCR v1.1. Only V-J combinations with frequency above 0.0001, covering roughly 99% of repertoires, were analysed. The TCS score was defined as F50 (clonal expansion) divided by E x V (chaos), with BLOSUM62-based TCRdist calculated between CDR3 peptides within each V-J. Welch's t-statistics and random forest reduced fewer than 550 V-J features to roughly 13, which were used in a naive Bayes classifier (R e1071). The public sequencing data were trimmed at Q25 with fastp and processed into clonotypes with MiXCR by TCRdb, which kept only in-frame beta chains. Each CDR3 protein appears once, grouped with its most common genes and DNA. The V and J calls, along with clone size, are taken from TCRdb and not from the paper's own processing. Across this sample there are around 340,000 distinct CDR3 sequences, with about a sixth seen only once. The ten largest clones take up 15% to 19% of the sample.

In the ophthalmopathy patients, disease was moderately to severely active, with a Clinical Activity Score of 3 or more, a NOSPECS grade of 4 or more, and a duration of less than 3 months. Any patient with an uncontrolled infection, another autoimmune disease, pregnancy or lactation was excluded. Diagnoses were based on clinical symptoms, serum thyroxine and TRAb, thyroid ultrasound and orbital computed tomography. PBMCs were separated from roughly 9.6 ml of fresh peripheral blood using Ficoll-Paque density gradient centrifugation. Trizol reagent was used to extract total RNA, and RNA quality was then checked on an Agilent 2100 Bioanalyzer.

The rearranged segments are TRBV28 and TRBJ2-7; the D call is possibly TRBD1 or TRBD2, each sharing 5 bases. This TCR was recovered from a woman aged 40 to 50 with Graves' ophthalmopathy. The sample comprised blood. The sequence in DNA is TGTGCCAGCACCAGGGACGACGCCTACGAGCAGTACTTC. Its protein reads: CASTRDDAYEQYF. The variable domain in full, with residues beyond the CDR3 obtained from the reference TRBV28 and TRBJ2-7 genes, is DVKVTQSSRYLVKRTGEKVFLECVQDMDHENMFWYRQDPGLGLRLIYFSYDVKMKEKGDIPEGYSVSREKKERFSLILESASTNQTSMYLCASTRDDAYEQYFGPGTRLTVT.